This TCR beta chain was obtained from a study of neurological immune-mediated disorders. General study findings and limits: Healthy controls had more TCR clonal expansion than multiple sclerosis, which showed the least, whereas HTLV-1-associated myelopathy showed the most.

This clonotype has at least ten counts. What it recognizes is unknown. Trimming cost V 5 bases and J 1 base; bases outside gene matches: 8. The CDR3 contains 15 residues. Germline V gene data show CDR1 as DFQATT and CDR2 as SNEGSKA (reference sequence). A 10-nucleotide random UMI tagged transcripts in template-switch 5'RACE cDNA synthesis. TCRdb recomputed calls from the 5' RACE reads with MiXCR, one row per CDR3 protein. The sample lists 50,000 or so distinct CDR3 sequences, around a sixth occurring once. This clonotype was obtained from a man aged 60 to 69 in good health. V is TRBV20-1 and J is TRBJ2-3, with TRBD2 matching over 8 bases. Input material: PBMCs. Here the CDR3 DNA reads TGCAGTGCTCTCGAGCCAGCGGGGGGCACAGATACGCAGTATTTT. Amino acid sequence: CSALEPAGGTDTQYF.